This TCR beta chain was recorded in a study of T and B cells in COVID-19 patients. Whole-study context: Blood was sampled from COVID-19 patients who were either actively infected or recovered. Study results and caveats: Clonality of TRB repertoires was high in active COVID-19; recovery brought above-healthy diversity and richness. No sequencing was yet done of CD4+, regulatory or CD8+ subsets, or of SARS-CoV-2-responsive or tetramer+ sorted cells. In COVID-19 patients, T cell receptor beta variable and joining gene use was reportedly strongly skewed.

This CDR3 region has 13 residues. The germline V and J ends were trimmed by 0 bases and 6 bases, with 9 bases remaining between them. Looked up from germline, CDR1 is SNHLY and CDR2 is FYNNEI. From blood, roughly 220-550 ng of genomic DNA served as TRB template. By share, this clonotype counts as medium-sized. Its antigen is not known. TRB rearrangements were amplified by multiplex PCR with BIOMED2 TRB-A/B primers. Via MiXCR, TCRdb re-called the multiplex PCR reads, giving one row per CDR3 protein. This sample has approximately 720 distinct CDR3 sequences; roughly a fifth occur once, and the top ten carry under 35%.

The sequence was collected from a human donor with active COVID-19. The chain has TRBV2 and TRBJ2-7; D gene uncertain. Material for sequencing was blood. The CDR3 reads CASSEAPRSEQYF. CDR3 nucleotide sequence: TGTGCCAGCAGTGAAGCGCCGCGGTCCGAGCAGTACTTC.